The 16 T cell receptor beta chains in this list originate from one sample, sequenced in a study of shared clonotypes between healthy human individuals. Repertoires were generated with immunoSEQ multiplex PCR, while TCRdb's copy carries only in-frame clones and drops some. This sample yields 2 million to 2.5 million clones, of which around 95% are seen a single time; approximately 0.13% belongs to the top ten. Sequencing used naive CD4+ T cells sorted from blood. As for subset: CD45RA+ positively selected. The receptors shown here come from a man aged 18 to 35 in good health.

CDR3 sequence reads: CASGEQGLGYEQYF. CDR3 in DNA: TGCGCCAGCGGCGAACAGGGGTTGGGCTACGAGCAGTACTTC. The chain is built from TRBV5-1 and TRBJ2-7; 7 nucleotides match TRBD1. After removal of 7 bases from V and 3 bases from J, the junction contained 10 bases not matched to a gene. The germline V gene encodes CDR1 SGHRS and CDR2 YFSETQ. The CDR3 runs to 14 residues.

V usage is TRBV9 and J usage is TRBJ2-2, with 7 positions matching TRBD2. The CDR3 is 16 residues long. Germline loops: CDR1 SGDLS, CDR2 YYNGEE. V was clipped by 4 bases and J by 4 bases; unmatched bases: 10. This CDR3 is CASSLGGTTSTGELFF. CDR3 coding DNA: TGTGCCAGCAGCCTCGGGGGGACCACCTCCACCGGGGAGCTGTTTTTT.

V is TRBV15 and J is TRBJ2-5; D is unclear. This CDR3 spans 16 amino acids. Germline assignment: CDR1 LNHNV and CDR2 YYDKDF (reference sequence). Trimming cost V 3 bases and J 5 bases, with 19 bases left between them. CDR3 nucleotides: TGTGCCACCAGCAGGGCCACAGTAATCCCGACGGAGACCCAGTACTTC. This encodes CATSRATVIPTETQYF.

The V and J genes are TRBV19 and TRBJ1-2; D unresolved. This CDR3 spans 15 amino acids. The V end was cut by 6 bases, the J end by 6 bases, with 20 bases between. CDR1 and CDR2 from the germline V gene are LNHDA and SQIVND (reference sequence). CDR3 nucleotides: TGTGCCAGTAGCCGGTTGTTTCCCGGCAGCCATGGCTACACCTTC. As protein: CASSRLFPGSHGYTF.

The V and J genes are TRBV6-1 and TRBJ1-3; D gene ambiguous. This CDR3 is 12 amino acids long. The germline V gene encodes CDR1 MNHNS and CDR2 SASEGT. Trimming pared 11 bases from V and 4 bases from J, leaving 12 bases between. The chain's CDR3 is CAHGSEGNTIYF. DNA for the CDR3: TGTGCCCACGGCTCAGAGGGAAACACCATATATTTT.

The rearrangement uses TRBV5-1 and TRBJ2-5; 8 positions agree with TRBD1. Unmatched junction bases numbered 7, after V lost 1 base and J lost 5 bases. In germline, CDR1 is SGHRS, CDR2 YFSETQ. CDR3 size: 15 residues. CDR3: CASSLSPGGRETQYF. CDR3 bases: TGCGCCAGCAGCTTGTCCCCAGGGGGCCGGGAGACCCAGTACTTC.

The chain employs TRBV6-5 and TRBJ1-4; 10 nucleotides align to TRBD1. CDR3 size: 15 residues. Germline-derived CDR1 and CDR2 are MNHEY and SVGAGI. V gave up 4 bases and J gave up 8 bases; unmatched junction bases: 7. CDR3 bases: TGTGCCAGCAGTTTTTTGACAGGGGGCAGCGAAAAACTGTTTTTT. Encoded protein: CASSFLTGGSEKLFF.

The chain couples TRBV9 to TRBJ2-7, with D unclear. CDR1 is SGDLS and CDR2 is YYNGEE in the germline V gene. The CDR3 extends over 13 amino acids. Trimming left V 3 bases short and J 7 bases short, with 14 bases between. The CDR3 DNA reads TGTGCCAGCAGCGGAACCCCGTGGGGTGAGCAGTACTTC. Translating gives CASSGTPWGEQYF.

V and J are TRBV15 and TRBJ2-1, with TRBD1 matching over 8 bases. Germline-derived CDR1 and CDR2 are LNHNV and YYDKDF (reference sequence). This CDR3 spans 14 amino acids. The V and J ends lost 6 bases and 5 bases, in that order; junction bases with no gene match: 6. CDR3 in amino acids: CATRETGVNNEQFF. The CDR3 region has the DNA TGTGCCACCAGGGAGACAGGGGTCAACAATGAGCAGTTCTTC.

On this clone itself: In the same sample, other DNA sequences code for this CDR3. The chain links TRBV27 to TRBJ2-1; D perhaps matches TRBD2 (5 bases). Germline V gene lookup returns CDR1 MNHEY and CDR2 SMNVEV (reference sequence). This CDR3 is built from 13 residues. V lost 5 bases, J lost 4 bases, and 9 bases lay in between. CDR3 DNA sequence: TGTGCCAGCAGTCCACGGGGTTACAATGAGCAGTTCTTC. Translated, it gives CASSPRGYNEQFF.

Remarks on this clone: Other DNA sequences from this sample encode an identical CDR3 as well. The chain has TRBV7-3 and TRBJ2-5; 8 positions agree with TRBD1. The CDR3 has 13 residues. Germline CDR1 is SGHTA and CDR2 is FQGTGA. V dropped 5 bases and J dropped 8; count of bases not matched to a gene: 7. For the CDR3, the DNA is TGTGCCAGCAGCACCGGACAGGGCGGTACCCAGTACTTC. Its translation: CASSTGQGGTQYF.

The chain combines TRBV11-2 with TRBJ1-5; D possibly corresponds to TRBD1 (6 bases). The CDR3 sequence is 14 residues long. The V end was cut by 3 bases, the J end by 3 bases, with 9 bases between. CDR1 SGHAT and CDR2 FQNNGV come from the germline V gene. The CDR3 region is CASSFGQYNQPQHF. For the CDR3, the DNA is TGTGCCAGCAGCTTTGGACAGTACAATCAGCCCCAGCATTTT.

DNA for the CDR3: TGTGCCAGCAGTCAGGAGACCGGGGAGCTGTTTTTT. It yields the protein CASSQETGELFF. The chain uses TRBV6-6 and TRBJ2-2; D is undetermined. V gave up 5 bases and J gave up 5 bases, with 6 bases separating them. The germline gives CDR1 MNHNY, CDR2 SVGAGI (reference sequence). This CDR3 spans 12 amino acids.

The chain carries TRBV4-1 and TRBJ2-7; 8 bases align to TRBD1. The CDR3 spans 17 residues. The junction had 8 bases not matched to a gene; V was cut back by 1 base and J by 0 bases. Germline V gene lookup returns CDR1 MGHRA and CDR2 YSYEKL. CDR3 nucleotide sequence: TGCGCCAGCAGCCAAGTTTCCGGGACAGGAACCTCCTACGAGCAGTACTTC. Amino acids: CASSQVSGTGTSYEQYF.

V gene TRBV7-9 combines with J gene TRBJ1-4; the D is unclear. The CDR3 has 14 residues. The germline V and J ends were trimmed by 5 bases and 8 bases, with 15 bases remaining between them. Germline-derived CDR1 and CDR2 are SEHNR and FQNEAQ (reference sequence). The CDR3, as DNA: TGTGCCAGCAGCCAACAGTGGAGAGGCGAAAAACTGTTTTTT. Its translation is CASSQQWRGEKLFF.

The chain is built from TRBV5-1 and TRBJ1-1, with TRBD1 matching over 8 bases. The V segment lost 4 bases and the J segment 4 bases; nucleotides outside the gene matches: 3. This CDR3 comprises 13 residues. Germline V gene lookup returns CDR1 SGHRS and CDR2 YFSETQ. CDR3 in amino acids: CASSAGTGTEAFF. DNA of the CDR3: TGCGCCAGCAGCGCAGGGACAGGCACTGAAGCTTTCTTT.